Listed here are 23 T cell receptor beta chains from one sample, sequenced in a study of regulatory T cells in long-lasting Graves disease. Building the TCR beta libraries relied on iRepertoire HTBI primers, and CDR3 regions underwent Arm-PCR. TCRdb re-derived calls from the multiplex PCR reads in MiXCR, one entry per CDR3 protein. The profile shows nearly 350,000 distinct CDR3 sequences, roughly 21% of them singletons. Time point: persistent/refractory GD, antithyroid drugs over 5 years with positive TRAb. With RNA extracted from PBMCs as input, the TCR library was made. Sample: peripheral blood mononuclear cells (PBMCs), taken when the disease was refractory, from a patient treated with antithyroid drugs. The receptors were gathered from a female donor with Graves disease.

The V call is TRBV2, the J call TRBJ1-1; TRBD1 might be the D (5 bases). The CDR3 spans 15 residues. Per germline, CDR1 SNHLY and CDR2 FYNNEI. V was clipped by 6 bases and J by 4 bases, with 18 bases between them. CDR3 bases: TGTGCCAGCAGGATGTCGACAGAGTGGGTCACTGAAGCTTTCTTT. This translates into CASRMSTEWVTEAFF. The whole variable domain, filled in from reference TRBV2 and TRBJ1-1, reads EPEVTQTPSHQVTQMGQEVILRCVPISNHLYFYWYRQILGQKVEFLVSFYNNEISEKSEIFDDQFSVERPDGSNFTLKIRSTKLEDSAMYFCASRMSTEWVTEAFFGQGTRLTVV.

Of note for this clonotype: Since a much larger clone is just one base distant, this may be a read error. The chain is built from TRBV3-1 and TRBJ1-4, with TRBD1 matching over 9 bases. The V gene's germline CDR1 is LGHDT and CDR2 YNNKEL (reference sequence). The CDR3 has 15 residues. In DNA form, the CDR3 reads TGTGCCAGCAGCCAAGTGTTACAGGGGGCGGAAAAACCGTTTTTT. Its protein is CASSQVLQGAEKPFF.

This clonotype was counted many times. CDR3 nucleotides: TGTGCCAGCAGCTTAGGGAGGTTTAGGGGCAATCAGCCCCAGCATTTT. Translating gives CASSLGRFRGNQPQHF. The V call is TRBV11-2, the J call TRBJ1-5; D uncertain. The CDR3 length is 16 residues. Trimming stripped 1 base from V and 2 bases from J, with 12 bases between. The germline V gene has CDR1 SGHAT and CDR2 FQNNGV.

This clonotype appeared a few times. The chain carries TRBV13 and TRBJ2-5; 11 nucleotides align to TRBD2. CDR3 length: 15 residues. V trimming: 7 bases; J trimming: 4 bases; junction bases outside the gene matches: 8. CDR1 and CDR2 (germline): PRHDT, FYEKMQ (reference sequence). CDR3: CASIQLAGGRETQYF. The CDR3, as DNA: TGTGCCAGCATCCAATTAGCGGGGGGGCGAGAGACCCAGTACTTC. Combining the CDR3 with reference TRBV13 and TRBJ2-5 gives the whole variable domain AAGVIQSPRHLIKEKRETATLKCYPIPRHDTVYWYQQGPGQDPQFLISFYEKMQSDKGSIPDRFSAQQFSDYHSELNMSSLELGDSALYFCASIQLAGGRETQYFGPGTRLLVL.

There are many counts of this clonotype. This chain connects TRBV7-8 to TRBJ1-4; possible D gene TRBD1, 6 bases. Germline values: CDR1 SGHVS, CDR2 FQNEAQ. V lost 5 bases and J 8 bases, leaving 18 bases between the germline ends. The length of the CDR3 is 15 residues. The CDR3 DNA follows: TGTGCCAGCAGCCCGCGCCGGGGGGCGAGAGAAAAACTGTTTTTT. Amino acids: CASSPRRGAREKLFF.

This clonotype was found many times. This sequence joins TRBV7-9 and TRBJ1-1; D remains ambiguous. The CDR3 length is 13 residues. The V end was cut by 2 bases, the J end by 4 bases, with 8 bases between. The germline V gene has CDR1 SEHNR and CDR2 FQNEAQ (reference sequence). The CDR3 DNA reads TGTGCCAGCAGCTTAACACCCGCCACTGAAGCTTTCTTT. Protein product: CASSLTPATEAFF.

The chain is built from TRBV28 and TRBJ2-1; D remains unclear. Germline V gene data show CDR1 as MDHEN and CDR2 as SYDVKM. The CDR3 runs to 11 residues. Between the trimmed V and J ends, which lost 7 bases and 8 bases, there was a span of 9 bases. As DNA, the CDR3 is TGTGCCAGCACCCTCCGGTATGAGCAGTTCTTC. Translation gives CASTLRYEQFF.

This clonotype has a count of ten or more. The J gene is TRBJ1-4, the V gene TRBV12-3 or TRBV12-4, with D unclear. The CDR3 sequence is 14 residues long. V shed 1 base and J shed 8 bases, with 11 bases lying between them. CDR3 nucleotides: TGTGCCAGCAGTTTAGACGTCCTCTACGAAAAACTGTTTTTT. Residues: CASSLDVLYEKLFF.

This clonotype occurred many times. The rearrangement uses TRBV28 and TRBJ1-1, with 7 bases identical to TRBD1. Germline-derived CDR1 and CDR2 are MDHEN and SYDVKM. V trimming: 6 bases; J trimming: 4 bases; junction bases outside the gene matches: 8. CDR3 size: 14 residues. The CDR3: CASSLTGRSTEAFF. The CDR3 region has the DNA TGTGCCAGCAGCCTGACAGGGAGGAGCACTGAAGCTTTCTTT.

J is TRBJ1-4 and V is TRBV7-9; D not certain. V lost 6 bases and J lost 8, with 16 bases in between. Germline values: CDR1 SEHNR, CDR2 FQNEAQ (reference sequence). The CDR3 covers 14 residues. This CDR3 is CASSRMKKGEKLFF. Here the CDR3 DNA reads TGTGCCAGCAGTCGGATGAAGAAAGGGGAAAAACTGTTTTTT.

This clonotype was seen ten or more times. The rearrangement joins TRBV12-3 or TRBV12-4 to TRBJ2-7; 9 nucleotides match TRBD1. This CDR3 spans 14 amino acids. Trimming took 5 bases from V and 6 from J; bases not matched to a gene: 8. This chain's CDR3 is CASSHRDREGEQYF. CDR3 DNA: TGTGCCAGCAGTCACCGGGACAGGGAAGGCGAGCAGTACTTC.

The rearrangement joins TRBV10-3 to TRBJ1-2; a possible D gene is TRBD1 (6 bases). Deletions cut 7 bases from V and 4 bases from J, with 13 bases between. The V gene's germline CDR1 is ENHRY and CDR2 SYGVKD. The CDR3 spans 13 residues. The CDR3 bases are TGTGCCATCACTCCAGGGGAAGCCTATGGCTACACCTTC. The encoded protein is CAITPGEAYGYTF.

V gene TRBV20-1 combines with J gene TRBJ2-7; D is ambiguous. This CDR3 is built from 16 residues. Trimming stripped 1 base from V and 0 bases from J, with 16 bases between. Per the germline V gene, CDR1 is DFQATT and CDR2 is SNEGSKA (reference sequence). For the CDR3, the DNA is TGCAGTGCTAGAGGCCCAGTATCGCATCACTCCTACGAGCAGTACTTC. It translates to CSARGPVSHHSYEQYF.

CDR3 loop: CASSIEFRARNTEAFF. The CDR3 DNA follows: TGTGCCAGTAGTATAGAGTTCAGGGCGAGGAACACTGAAGCTTTCTTT. The rearrangement joins TRBV19 to TRBJ1-1, with D perhaps matching TRBD1 (5 bases). Trimming left V 0 bases short and J 1 base short, with 12 bases between. Looked up from germline, CDR1 is LNHDA and CDR2 is SQIVND (reference sequence). This CDR3 has 16 residues.

The chain combines TRBV30 with TRBJ1-2; a weak D match, TRBD1 (5 bases). Per germline, CDR1 GTSNPN and CDR2 SVGIG (reference sequence). The CDR3 is 13 residues long. Trimming stripped 0 bases from V and 7 bases from J, with 12 bases between. CDR3 residues: CAWSVLVQGGYTF. The CDR3 nucleotides are TGTGCCTGGAGTGTACTAGTCCAGGGTGGCTACACCTTC.

This clonotype has ten or more counts. CDR3 region: CASSEAISGTGELFF. CDR3 bases: TGTGCCAGCAGTGAAGCTATATCAGGGACCGGGGAGCTGTTTTTT. The rearrangement uses TRBV6-1 and TRBJ2-2; possibly TRBD1 for D (5 bases). This CDR3 is 15 amino acids long. Per the germline V gene, CDR1 is MNHNS and CDR2 is SASEGT. V was shortened by 0 bases and J by 5 bases, with 10 bases between the two germline ends.

Concerning this clonotype itself: This sequence may be a read error, since a much larger clone differs from it by one base. The chain is built from TRBV20-1 and TRBJ1-4; D is possibly TRBD1 (5 bases). The CDR3 runs to 13 residues. The V gene's germline CDR1 is DFQATT and CDR2 SNEGSKA (reference sequence). The CDR3, as DNA: TGCAGTACTAGTAGGGGTATAGGCGAAAAACTGTTTTTT. This sequence encodes CSTSRGIGEKLFF.

In its sample, this clonotype was seen many times. The gene calls are TRBV28 and TRBJ2-7, with D perhaps being TRBD1 or TRBD2 (5 bases each). The CDR3 spans 13 residues. Deletions cut 8 bases from V and 2 bases from J, with 13 bases between. Germline-derived CDR1 and CDR2 are MDHEN and SYDVKM. CDR3 loop: CASGTDAPYEQYF. DNA for the CDR3: TGTGCCAGCGGGACGGACGCACCCTACGAGCAGTACTTC.

In its sample, this clonotype was seen many times. The rearrangement links TRBV12-5 to TRBJ1-5; D perhaps matches TRBD1 (5 bases). Per the germline V gene, CDR1 is LGHNT and CDR2 is FRNRAP. The CDR3 sequence is 13 residues long. V was pared by 1 base and J by 4 bases, with 5 bases between. In DNA, the CDR3 is TGTGCTAGTGGTTTGGGACAGAATCAGCCCCAGCATTTT. Protein sequence: CASGLGQNQPQHF. The variable domain in full, completed from reference TRBV12-5 and TRBJ1-5, reads DARVTQTPRHKVTEMGQEVTMRCQPILGHNTVFWYRQTMMQGLELLAYFRNRAPLDDSGMPKDRFSAEMPDATLATLKIQPSEPRDSAVYFCASGLGQNQPQHFGDGTRLSIL.

This clonotype has only a few counts. This rearrangement joins TRBV19 to TRBJ2-7; 8 bases agree with TRBD2. Germline V gives CDR1 LNHDA, CDR2 SQIVND (reference sequence). This CDR3 has 15 residues. After removal of 6 bases from V and 1 base from J, the junction contained 8 bases not matched to a gene. In nucleotides, the CDR3 is TGTGCCAGTAGCTGGAGCGGGAGAAGTTCCTACGAGCAGTACTTC. Protein product: CASSWSGRSSYEQYF.

The rearrangement links TRBV18 to TRBJ1-6; D remains unclear. This CDR3 comprises 12 residues. CDR1 is KGHSH, CDR2 LQKENI, per germline. Deletions cut 2 bases from V and 12 bases from J, with 8 bases between. DNA of the CDR3: TGTGCCAGCTCACCAGGAGGTGGACCCCTCCACTTT. This gives the protein CASSPGGGPLHF.

This clonotype was picked up a small number of times. The DNA for the CDR3 is TGTGCCTGGAGTGTCCCCCCCGGGGCCTATGGCTACACCTTC. Its protein is CAWSVPPGAYGYTF. V gene TRBV30 combines with J gene TRBJ1-2; D is perhaps TRBD1 (5 bases). The germline V gene encodes CDR1 GTSNPN and CDR2 SVGIG (reference sequence). The CDR3 extends over 14 amino acids. Trimming took 0 bases from V and 4 from J, leaving 12 bases between them.

Only one count was recorded for this clonotype. The chain uses TRBV10-3 and TRBJ2-1; 7 bases agree with TRBD1. The length of the CDR3 is 14 residues. V shed 7 bases and J 6 bases; nucleotides not matched to a gene: 9. The germline CDR1 and CDR2 sequences are ENHRY and SYGVKD. The CDR3 protein is CAINTYRGSNEQFF. CDR3 DNA: TGTGCCATCAATACATACAGGGGCAGCAATGAGCAGTTCTTC.